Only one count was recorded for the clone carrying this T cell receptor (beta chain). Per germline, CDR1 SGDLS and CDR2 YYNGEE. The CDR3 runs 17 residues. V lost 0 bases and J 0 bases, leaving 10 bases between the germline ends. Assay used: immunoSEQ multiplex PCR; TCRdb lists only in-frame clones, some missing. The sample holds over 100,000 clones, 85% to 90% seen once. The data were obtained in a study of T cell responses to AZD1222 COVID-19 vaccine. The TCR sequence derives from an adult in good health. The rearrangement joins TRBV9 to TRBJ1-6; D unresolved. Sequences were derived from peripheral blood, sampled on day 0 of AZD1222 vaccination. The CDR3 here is CASSVEMGRSYNSPLHF. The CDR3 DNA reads TGTGCCAGCAGCGTAGAAATGGGCCGCTCCTATAATTCACCCCTCCACTTT.